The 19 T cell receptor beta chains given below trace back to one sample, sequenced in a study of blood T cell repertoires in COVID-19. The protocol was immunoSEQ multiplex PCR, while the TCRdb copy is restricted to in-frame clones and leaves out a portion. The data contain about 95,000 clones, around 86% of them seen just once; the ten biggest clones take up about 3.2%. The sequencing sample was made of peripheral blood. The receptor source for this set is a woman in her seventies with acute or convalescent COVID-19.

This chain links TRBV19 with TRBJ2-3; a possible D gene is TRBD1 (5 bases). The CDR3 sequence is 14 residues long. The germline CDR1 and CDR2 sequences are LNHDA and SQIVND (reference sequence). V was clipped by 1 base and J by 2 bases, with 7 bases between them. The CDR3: CASSIAGITDTQYF. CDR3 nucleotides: TGTGCCAGTAGTATAGCAGGGATCACAGATACGCAGTATTTT.

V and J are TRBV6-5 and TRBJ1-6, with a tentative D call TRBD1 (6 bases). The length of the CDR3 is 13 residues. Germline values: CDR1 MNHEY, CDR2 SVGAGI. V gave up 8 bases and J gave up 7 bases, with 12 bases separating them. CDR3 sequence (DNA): TGTGCCAGCTTCTCCAGGGGCAATTCACCCCTCCACTTT. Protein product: CASFSRGNSPLHF.

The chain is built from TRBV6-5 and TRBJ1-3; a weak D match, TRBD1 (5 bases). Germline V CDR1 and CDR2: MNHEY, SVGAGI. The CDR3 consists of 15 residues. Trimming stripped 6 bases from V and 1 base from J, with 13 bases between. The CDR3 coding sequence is TGTGCCAGCAGGCCCTGGGGGGATTCTGGAAACACCATATATTTT. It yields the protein CASRPWGDSGNTIYF.

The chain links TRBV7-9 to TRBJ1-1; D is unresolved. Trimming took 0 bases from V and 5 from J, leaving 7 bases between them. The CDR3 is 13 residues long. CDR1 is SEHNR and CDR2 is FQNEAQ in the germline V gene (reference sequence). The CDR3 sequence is CASSLALGTEAFF. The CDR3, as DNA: TGTGCCAGCAGCTTAGCCCTCGGGACTGAAGCTTTCTTT.

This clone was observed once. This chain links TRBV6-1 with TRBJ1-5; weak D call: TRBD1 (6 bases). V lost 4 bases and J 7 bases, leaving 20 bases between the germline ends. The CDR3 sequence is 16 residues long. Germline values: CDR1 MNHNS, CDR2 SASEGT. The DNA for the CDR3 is TGTGCCAGCAGTGCCTTATCGACGGGGGGCCCGCAGCCCCAGCATTTT. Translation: CASSALSTGGPQPQHF.

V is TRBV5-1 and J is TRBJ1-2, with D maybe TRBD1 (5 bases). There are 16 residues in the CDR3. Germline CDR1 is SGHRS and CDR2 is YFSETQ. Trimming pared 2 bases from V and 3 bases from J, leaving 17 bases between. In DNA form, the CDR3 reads TGCGCCAGCAGCTTAAGTCAGGGAAAGGTCGACTATGGCTACACCTTC. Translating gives CASSLSQGKVDYGYTF.

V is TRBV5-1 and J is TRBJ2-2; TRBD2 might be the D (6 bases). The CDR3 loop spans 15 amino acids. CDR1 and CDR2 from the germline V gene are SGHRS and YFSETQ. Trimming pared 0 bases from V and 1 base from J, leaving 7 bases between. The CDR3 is CASSLASENTGELFF. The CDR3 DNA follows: TGCGCCAGCAGCTTGGCTAGCGAGAACACCGGGGAGCTGTTTTTT.

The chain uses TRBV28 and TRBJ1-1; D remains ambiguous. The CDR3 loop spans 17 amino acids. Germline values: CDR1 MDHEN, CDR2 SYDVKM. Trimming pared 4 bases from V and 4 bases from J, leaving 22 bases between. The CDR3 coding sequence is TGTGCCAGCAGTTCGCCCGCGGGATACAGTTCATCCACTGAAGCTTTCTTT. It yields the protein CASSSPAGYSSSTEAFF.

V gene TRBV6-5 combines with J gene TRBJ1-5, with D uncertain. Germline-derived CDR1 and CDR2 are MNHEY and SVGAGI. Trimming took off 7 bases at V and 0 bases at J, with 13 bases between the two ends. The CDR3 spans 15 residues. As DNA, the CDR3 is TGTGCCAGCACCTGGGCCCCGTATAGCAATCAGCCCCAGCATTTT. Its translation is CASTWAPYSNQPQHF.

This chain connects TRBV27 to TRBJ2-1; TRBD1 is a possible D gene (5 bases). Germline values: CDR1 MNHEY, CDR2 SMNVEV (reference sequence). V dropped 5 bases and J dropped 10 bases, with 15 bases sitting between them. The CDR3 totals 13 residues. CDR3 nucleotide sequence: TGTGCCAGCAGTAGAGCCTTTGGGGCCGAGCAGTTCTTC. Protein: CASSRAFGAEQFF.

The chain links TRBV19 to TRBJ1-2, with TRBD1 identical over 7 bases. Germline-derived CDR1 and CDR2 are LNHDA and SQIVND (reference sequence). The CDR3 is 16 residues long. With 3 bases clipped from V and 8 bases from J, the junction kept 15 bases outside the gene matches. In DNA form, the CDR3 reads TGTGCCAGTAGTATGAACCGACAGGGACGAGGGATCGGCTACACCTTC. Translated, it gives CASSMNRQGRGIGYTF.

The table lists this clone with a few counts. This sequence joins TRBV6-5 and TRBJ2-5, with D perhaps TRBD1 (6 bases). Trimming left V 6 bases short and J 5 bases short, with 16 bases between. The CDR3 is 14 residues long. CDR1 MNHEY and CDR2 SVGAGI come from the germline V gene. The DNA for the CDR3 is TGTGCCAGCAGCGTTACTCAGGGGTTTGAGACCCAGTACTTC. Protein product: CASSVTQGFETQYF.

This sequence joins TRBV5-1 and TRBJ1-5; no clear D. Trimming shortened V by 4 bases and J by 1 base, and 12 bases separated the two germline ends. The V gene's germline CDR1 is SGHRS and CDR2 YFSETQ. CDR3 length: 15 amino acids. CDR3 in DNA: TGCGCCAGCAGCGCGGTACCCGGGAGCAATCAGCCCCAGCATTTT. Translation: CASSAVPGSNQPQHF.

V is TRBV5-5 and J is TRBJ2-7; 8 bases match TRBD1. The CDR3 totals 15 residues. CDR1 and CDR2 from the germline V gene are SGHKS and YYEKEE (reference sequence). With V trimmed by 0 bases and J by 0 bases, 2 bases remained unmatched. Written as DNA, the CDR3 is TGTGCCAGCAGCTTGGCCGGGACAGGCTCCTACGAGCAGTACTTC. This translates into CASSLAGTGSYEQYF.

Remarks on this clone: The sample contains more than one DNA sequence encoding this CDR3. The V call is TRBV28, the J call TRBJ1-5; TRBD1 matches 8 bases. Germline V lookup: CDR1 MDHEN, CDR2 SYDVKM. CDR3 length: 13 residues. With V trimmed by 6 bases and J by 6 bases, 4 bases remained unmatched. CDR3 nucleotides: TGTGCCAGCAGATCAGGGGGCGTTCAGCCCCAGCATTTT. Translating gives CASRSGGVQPQHF.

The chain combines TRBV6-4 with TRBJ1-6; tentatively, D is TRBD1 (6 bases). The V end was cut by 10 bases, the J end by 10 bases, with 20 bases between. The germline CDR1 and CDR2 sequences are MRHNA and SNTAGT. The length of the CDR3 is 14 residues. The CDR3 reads CANKQTHRESPLHF. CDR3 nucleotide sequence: TGTGCCAACAAACAGACCCACAGGGAATCACCCCTCCACTTT.

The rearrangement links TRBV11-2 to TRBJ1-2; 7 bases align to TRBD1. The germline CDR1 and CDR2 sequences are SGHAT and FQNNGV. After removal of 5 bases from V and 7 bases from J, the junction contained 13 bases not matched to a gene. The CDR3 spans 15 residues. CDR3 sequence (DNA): TGTGCCAGCAGCCACCGACCGGGACAGACGACTGGCTACACCTTC. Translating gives CASSHRPGQTTGYTF. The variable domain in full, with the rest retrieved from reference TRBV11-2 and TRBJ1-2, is EAGVAQSPRYKIIEKRQSVAFWCNPISGHATLYWYQQILGQGPKLLIQFQNNGVVDDSQLPKDRFSAERLKGVDSTLKIQPAKLEDSAVYLCASSHRPGQTTGYTFGSGTRLTVV.

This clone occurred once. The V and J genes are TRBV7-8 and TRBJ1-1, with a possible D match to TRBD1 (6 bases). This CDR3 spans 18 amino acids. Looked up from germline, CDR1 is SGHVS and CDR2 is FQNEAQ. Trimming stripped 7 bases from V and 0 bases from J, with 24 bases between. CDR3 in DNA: TGTGCCAGCAAGGGCGGGGGGCCTCGCTCGGTTATGAACACTGAAGCTTTCTTT. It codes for CASKGGGPRSVMNTEAFF.

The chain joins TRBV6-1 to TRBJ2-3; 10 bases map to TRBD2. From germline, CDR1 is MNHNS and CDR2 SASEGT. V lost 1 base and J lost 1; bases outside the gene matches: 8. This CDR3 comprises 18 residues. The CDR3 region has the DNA TGTGCCAGCAGTGAAGAGCGGGGGGGATTCTCTCGCACAGATACGCAGTATTTT. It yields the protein CASSEERGGFSRTDTQYF.